A selection of T cell receptor beta chains follows, all from one sample in a study of T cells in Graves' hyperthyroidism and ophthalmopathy. One entry per CDR3 protein, called by TCRdb with MiXCR from the multiplex PCR reads. The table lists 500,000 to 750,000 distinct CDR3 sequences, about 14% of them singletons. Sequenced material: blood. The source is a woman younger than 35 with Graves' ophthalmopathy. Each CDR3 is given with its conserved first and last residue. Each record gives: V gene, J gene, D gene, clone size, CDR3 DNA, CDR3 protein. D genes are given only for firm matches. Size is stated for part of the rows, as once, few or many counts, or as a class when the clone is expanded.

TRBV6-1	TRBJ1-6	TRBD1	few	TGTGCCAGCAGCTCAGACAGGGGCCCCTATAATTCACCCCTCCACTTT	CASSSDRGPYNSPLHF
TRBV4-1	TRBJ2-7	NA	few	TGCGCCAGCAGCCGATTAGCCTCTACTACGGGTGAGCAGTACTTC	CASSRLASTTGEQYF
TRBV30	TRBJ1-4	NA	many	TGTGCCGGGGCCAGTCGAGCTAATGAAAAACTGTTTTTT	CAGASRANEKLFF
TRBV20-1	TRBJ2-1	TRBD2	many	TGCAGTGCTAAGCGGGGGGGAGCTTATGAGCAGTTCTTC	CSAKRGGAYEQFF
TRBV7-7	TRBJ2-1	NA	few	TGTGCTAGCAGCACAGAAGCGTTGAGCTCCTACAATGAGCAGTTCTTC	CASSTEALSSYNEQFF
TRBV5-4	TRBJ2-3	TRBD1	many	TGTGCCAGCACTAAGACAGGGACGGGCACAGATACGCAGTATTTT	CASTKTGTGTDTQYF
TRBV4-1	TRBJ1-5	TRBD1	few	TGCGCCAGCAGCCAGCATTGGGCCAGGGGGCTACAGCAGCCCCAGCATTTT	CASSQHWARGLQQPQHF
TRBV20-1	TRBJ2-7	NA	many	TGCAGTGCTAGGCCCCCGGGGCCCGGCTACGAGCAGTACTTC	CSARPPGPGYEQYF
TRBV10-3	TRBJ2-5	TRBD1	once	TGTGCCACCGGGACAGGGGAAGAGACCCAGTACTTC	CATGTGEETQYF
TRBV6-2/TRBV6-3	TRBJ2-1	TRBD2	NA	TGTGCCAGCAGACTAGCGGGAGCGACTTACAATGAGCAGTTCTTC	CASRLAGATYNEQFF
TRBV4-1	TRBJ2-3	NA	few	TGCGCCAGCAGCCAAGATTGGCGAGGGACGGTAGATACGCAGTATTTT	CASSQDWRGTVDTQYF
TRBV27	TRBJ2-1	TRBD2	many	TGTGCCAGCAGTCCCTTCCTCACCTTAGCGGGAGCCATGAATGAGCAGTTCTTC	CASSPFLTLAGAMNEQFF
TRBV7-6	TRBJ1-1	NA	few	TGTGCCAGCAGCTTAGCGGGGGATTGGGGGAACACTGAAGCTTTCTTT	CASSLAGDWGNTEAFF
TRBV7-8	TRBJ2-7	TRBD1	many	TGTGCCAGCAGCTTCCCCGACAGGGAGATTGCCTACGAGCAGTACTTC	CASSFPDREIAYEQYF
TRBV5-1	TRBJ2-5	TRBD2	NA	TGCGCCAGCAGCTCCGGACTAGCGGGGTTATCGCAGGAGACCCAGTACTTC	CASSSGLAGLSQETQYF
TRBV20-1	TRBJ2-1	TRBD1	many	TGCAGTGTACAGGGGGGCAATGAGCAGTTCTTC	CSVQGGNEQFF
TRBV7-9	TRBJ2-6	TRBD1	NA	TGTGCCAGCAGCGCGCGGACCCGGGACAGGGGGTTCTCTGGGGCCAACGTCCTGACTTTC	CASSARTRDRGFSGANVLTF
TRBV12-5	TRBJ1-5	NA	few	TGTGCTAGTGGTTTGGTACAGGGTCGCAATCAGCCCCAGCATTTT	CASGLVQGRNQPQHF
TRBV6-6	TRBJ1-1	NA	NA	TGTGCCAGCAGTTACTCGGGGGTGGGAAACACTGAAGCTTTCTTT	CASSYSGVGNTEAFF
TRBV20-1	TRBJ1-4	TRBD1	many	TGCAGTGCTAGAGGACTGACAGGGGCCGGGGTTGGTGAAAAACTGTTTTTT	CSARGLTGAGVGEKLFF
TRBV19	TRBJ1-5	TRBD1	many	TGTGCCAGTAGTACCGGACAGGGCAGGCAGCCCCAGCATTTT	CASSTGQGRQPQHF
TRBV7-9	TRBJ2-2	TRBD2	NA	TGTGCCAGCAGCTTAGCGAGGGCTAGCGGGAGGATTAACCCGAACACCGGGGAGCTGTTTTTT	CASSLARASGRINPNTGELFF
TRBV4-1	TRBJ2-7	TRBD2	few	TGCGCCAGCAGCCAAACTAGCGACAGCTCCTACGAGCAGTACTTC	CASSQTSDSSYEQYF
TRBV20-1	TRBJ2-2	TRBD2	NA	TGCAGTACAACCGGGACTAGCTTTTCCGGGGAGCTGTTTTTT	CSTTGTSFSGELFF
TRBV24-1	TRBJ2-1	TRBD2	NA	TGTGCCACCAGTGACCTTACCCTAGCGGGAGGACAAAATGAGCAGTTCTTC	CATSDLTLAGGQNEQFF
TRBV5-1	TRBJ2-1	TRBD2	NA	TGCGCCAGCAGCCAGGCCGGGACTAGCCTCATCGATGAGCAGTTCTTC	CASSQAGTSLIDEQFF
TRBV4-1	TRBJ2-3	NA	few	TGCGCCAGCAGGAAAACAGGGATCGGGGATACGCAGTATTTT	CASRKTGIGDTQYF
TRBV3-1	TRBJ2-3	NA	many	TGTGCCAGCAGCCAAGTTAGTTCCGCGGACCAGCAGTATTTT	CASSQVSSADQQYF
TRBV6-2/TRBV6-3	TRBJ1-5	TRBD1	few	TGTGCCAGCAGACGACGACAGGGGGCGCGGAGCAATCAGCCCCAGCATTTT	CASRRRQGARSNQPQHF